This section outlines one T cell receptor beta chain sequence together with its context. In the source study's methods: Counts of nucleated cells, estimated from reference gene primer amplification, were obtained. Sequencing used immunoSEQ multiplex PCR; TCRdb keeps in-frame clones, though not all of them. V and J calls and clone size are as listed in that table; D and trimming were resolved from the DNA. The sample has about 290,000 clones; roughly 90% are singletons. These data originate in a study of blood T cell repertoires in COVID-19. Study-level information: T cells, B-cell-depleted T cells, or PBMCs provided the cDNA or gDNA that served as material.

Cohort assignment relied on participant-reported clinical history. Cohort 3 recovery required two negative PCRs, clearance, or symptom resolution. Germline V gene lookup returns CDR1 ENHRY and CDR2 SYGVKD. V shed 6 bases, J shed 5 bases, and the junction held 8 bases outside the gene matches. The CDR3 totals 15 residues. The TCR was taken from a woman between 40 and 50 years old who had recovered from COVID-19. Material: PBMCs or T cells enriched from blood (not recorded which). The V and J genes are TRBV10-3 and TRBJ1-4, with 8 positions matching TRBD1. The DNA for the CDR3 is TGTGCCATCAGCCCCGGACAGGGTTTAAATGAAAAACTGTTTTTT. Translating gives CAISPGQGLNEKLFF.